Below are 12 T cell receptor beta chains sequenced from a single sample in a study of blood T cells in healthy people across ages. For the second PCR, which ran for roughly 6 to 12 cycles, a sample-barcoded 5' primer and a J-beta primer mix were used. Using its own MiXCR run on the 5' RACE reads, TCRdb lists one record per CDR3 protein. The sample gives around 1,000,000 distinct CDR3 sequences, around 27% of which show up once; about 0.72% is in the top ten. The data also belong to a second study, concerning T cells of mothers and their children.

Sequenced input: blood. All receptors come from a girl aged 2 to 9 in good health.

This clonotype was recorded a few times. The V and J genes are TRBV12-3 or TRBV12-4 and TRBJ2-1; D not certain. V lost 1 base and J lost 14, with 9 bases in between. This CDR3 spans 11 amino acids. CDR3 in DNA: TGTGCCAGCAGTTTAGACGGCTTCGAGTTCTTC. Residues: CASSLDGFEFF.

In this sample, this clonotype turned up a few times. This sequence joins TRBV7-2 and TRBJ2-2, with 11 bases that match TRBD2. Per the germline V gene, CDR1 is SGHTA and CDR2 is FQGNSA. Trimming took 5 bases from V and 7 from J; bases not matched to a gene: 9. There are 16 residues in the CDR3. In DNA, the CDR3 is TGTGCCAGCAGCATATTTAGCGGGGGGGCGAACGGGGAGCTGTTTTTT. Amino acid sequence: CASSIFSGGANGELFF.

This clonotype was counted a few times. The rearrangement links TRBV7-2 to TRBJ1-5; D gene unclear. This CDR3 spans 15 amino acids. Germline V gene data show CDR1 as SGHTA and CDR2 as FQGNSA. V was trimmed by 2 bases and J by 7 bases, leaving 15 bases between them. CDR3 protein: CASSLQSLGGQPQHF. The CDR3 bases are TGTGCCAGCAGCTTACAGAGCCTAGGAGGACAGCCCCAGCATTTT. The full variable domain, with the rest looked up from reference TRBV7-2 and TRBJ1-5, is GAGVSQSPSNKVTEKGKDVELRCDPISGHTALYWYRQSLGQGLEFLIYFQGNSAPDKSGLPSDRFSAERTGGSVSTLTIQRTQQEDSAVYLCASSLQSLGGQPQHFGDGTRLSIL.

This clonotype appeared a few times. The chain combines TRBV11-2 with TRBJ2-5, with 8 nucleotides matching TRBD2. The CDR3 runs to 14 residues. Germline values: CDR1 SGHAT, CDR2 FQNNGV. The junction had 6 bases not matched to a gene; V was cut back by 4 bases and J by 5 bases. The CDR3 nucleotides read TGTGCCAGCAGCTCTGAGCGGGAGTGGGAGACCCAGTACTTC. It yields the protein CASSSEREWETQYF.

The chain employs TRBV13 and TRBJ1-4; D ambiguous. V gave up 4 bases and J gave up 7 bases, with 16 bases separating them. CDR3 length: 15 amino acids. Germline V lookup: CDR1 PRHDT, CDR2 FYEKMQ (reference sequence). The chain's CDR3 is CASSSPGTYGEKLFF. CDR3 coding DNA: TGTGCCAGCAGCTCCCCGGGTACATACGGTGAAAAACTGTTTTTT.

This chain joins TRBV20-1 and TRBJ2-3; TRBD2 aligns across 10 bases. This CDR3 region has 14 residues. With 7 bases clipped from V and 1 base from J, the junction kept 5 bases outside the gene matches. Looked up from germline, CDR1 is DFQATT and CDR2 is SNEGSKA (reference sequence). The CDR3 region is CSVYGTSGTDTQYF. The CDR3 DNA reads TGCAGTGTTTACGGGACTAGCGGCACAGATACGCAGTATTTT.

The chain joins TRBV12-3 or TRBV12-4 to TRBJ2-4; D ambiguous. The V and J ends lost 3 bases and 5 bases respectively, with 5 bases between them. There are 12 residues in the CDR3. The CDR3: CASSFPQNIQYF. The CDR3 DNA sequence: TGTGCCAGCAGTTTCCCCCAAAACATTCAGTACTTC.

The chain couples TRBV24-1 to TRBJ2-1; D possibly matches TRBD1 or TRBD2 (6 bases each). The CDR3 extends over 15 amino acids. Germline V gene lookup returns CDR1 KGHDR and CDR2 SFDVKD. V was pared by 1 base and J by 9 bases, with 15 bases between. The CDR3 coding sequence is TGTGCCACCAGTGATTTAGGGGGGACCGGCGTTGAGCAGTTCTTC. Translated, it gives CATSDLGGTGVEQFF.

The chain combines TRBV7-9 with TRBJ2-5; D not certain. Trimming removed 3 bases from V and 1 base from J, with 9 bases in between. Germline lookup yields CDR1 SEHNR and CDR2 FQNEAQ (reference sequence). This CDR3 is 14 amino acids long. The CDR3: CASSLDLSQETQYF. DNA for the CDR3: TGTGCCAGCAGCTTGGACCTATCCCAAGAGACCCAGTACTTC.

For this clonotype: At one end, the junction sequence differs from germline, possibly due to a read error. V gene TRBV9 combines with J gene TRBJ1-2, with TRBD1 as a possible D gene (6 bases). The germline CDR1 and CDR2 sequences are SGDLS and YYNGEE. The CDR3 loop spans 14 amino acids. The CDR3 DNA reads TGTGCCAGCAGCGTAGAATGGGGGGGCGGCGGCTGCACCTTC. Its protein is CASSVEWGGGGCTF.

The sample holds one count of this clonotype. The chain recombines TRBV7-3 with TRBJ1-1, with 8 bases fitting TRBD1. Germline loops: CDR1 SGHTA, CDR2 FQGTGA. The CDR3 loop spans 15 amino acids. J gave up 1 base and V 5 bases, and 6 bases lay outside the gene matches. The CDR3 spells CASSKQGTGNTEAFF. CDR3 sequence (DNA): TGTGCCAGCAGCAAACAAGGGACAGGGAACACTGAAGCTTTCTTT.

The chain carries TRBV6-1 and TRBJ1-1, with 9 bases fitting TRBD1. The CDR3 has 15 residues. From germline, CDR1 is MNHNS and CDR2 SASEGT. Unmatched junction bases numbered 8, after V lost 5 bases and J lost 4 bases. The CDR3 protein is CASSPWTGASTEAFF. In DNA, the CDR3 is TGTGCCAGCAGTCCCTGGACAGGGGCGAGCACTGAAGCTTTCTTT.